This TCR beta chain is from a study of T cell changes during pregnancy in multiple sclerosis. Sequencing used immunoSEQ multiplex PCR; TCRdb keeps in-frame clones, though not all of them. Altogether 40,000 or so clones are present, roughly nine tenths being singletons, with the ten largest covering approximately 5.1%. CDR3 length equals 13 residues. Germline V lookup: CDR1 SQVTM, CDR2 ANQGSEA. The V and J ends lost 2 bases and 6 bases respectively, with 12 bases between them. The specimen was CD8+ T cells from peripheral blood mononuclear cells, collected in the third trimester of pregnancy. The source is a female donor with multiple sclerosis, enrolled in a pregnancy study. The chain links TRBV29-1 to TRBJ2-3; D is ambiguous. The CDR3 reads CSVERGNGDTQYF. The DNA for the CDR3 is TGCAGCGTTGAACGCGGAAACGGGGATACGCAGTATTTT.